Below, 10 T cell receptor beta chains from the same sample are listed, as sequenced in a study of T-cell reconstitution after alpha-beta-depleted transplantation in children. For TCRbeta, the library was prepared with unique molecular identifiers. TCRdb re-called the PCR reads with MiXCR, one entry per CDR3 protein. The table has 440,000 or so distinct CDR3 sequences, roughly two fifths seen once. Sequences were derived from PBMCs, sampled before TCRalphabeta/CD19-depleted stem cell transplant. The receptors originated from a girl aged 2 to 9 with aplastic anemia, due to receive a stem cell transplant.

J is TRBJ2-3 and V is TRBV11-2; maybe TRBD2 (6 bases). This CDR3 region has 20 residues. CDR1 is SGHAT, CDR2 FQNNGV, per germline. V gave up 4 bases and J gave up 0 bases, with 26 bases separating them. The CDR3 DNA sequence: TGTGCCAGCAGCTCCTCTTTCTTACCCGGGACTGTTCCTAGCACAGATACGCAGTATTTT. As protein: CASSSSFLPGTVPSTDTQYF.

The CDR3 DNA reads as TGTGCCAGCAGCTTAGGTTACGTGCGGACCCAGTACTTC. Translation: CASSLGYVRTQYF. The chain joins TRBV7-2 to TRBJ2-5; unclear D gene. The germline CDR1 and CDR2 sequences are SGHTA and FQGNSA. The CDR3 is 13 amino acids. Trimming pared 1 base from V and 7 bases from J, leaving 10 bases between. The variable domain in full, completed from reference TRBV7-2 and TRBJ2-5, reads GAGVSQSPSNKVTEKGKDVELRCDPISGHTALYWYRQSLGQGLEFLIYFQGNSAPDKSGLPSDRFSAERTGGSVSTLTIQRTQQEDSAVYLCASSLGYVRTQYFGPGTRLLVL.

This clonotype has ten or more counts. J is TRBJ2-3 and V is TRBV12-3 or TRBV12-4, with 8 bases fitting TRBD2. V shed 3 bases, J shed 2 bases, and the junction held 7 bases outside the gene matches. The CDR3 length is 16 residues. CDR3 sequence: CASSLVLAVITDTQYF. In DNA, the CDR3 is TGTGCCAGCAGTTTGGTACTAGCGGTAATCACAGATACGCAGTATTTT.

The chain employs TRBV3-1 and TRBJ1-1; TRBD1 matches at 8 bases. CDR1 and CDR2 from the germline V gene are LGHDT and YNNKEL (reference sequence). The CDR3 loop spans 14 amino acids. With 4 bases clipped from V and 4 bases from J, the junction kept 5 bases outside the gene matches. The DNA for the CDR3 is TGTGCCAGCAGCCCGGGACAGGCGAGCACTGAAGCTTTCTTT. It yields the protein CASSPGQASTEAFF.

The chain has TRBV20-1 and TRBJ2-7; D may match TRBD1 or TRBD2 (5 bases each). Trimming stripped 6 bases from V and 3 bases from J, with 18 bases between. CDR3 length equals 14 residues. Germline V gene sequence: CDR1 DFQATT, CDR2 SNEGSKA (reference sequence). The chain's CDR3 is CSARLTATIYEQYF. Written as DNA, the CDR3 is TGCAGTGCCAGATTGACAGCGACTATCTACGAGCAGTACTTC.

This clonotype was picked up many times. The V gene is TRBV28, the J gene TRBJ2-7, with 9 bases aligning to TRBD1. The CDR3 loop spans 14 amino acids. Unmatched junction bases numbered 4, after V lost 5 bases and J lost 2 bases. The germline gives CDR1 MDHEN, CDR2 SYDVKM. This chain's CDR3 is CASSTGTGPYEQYF. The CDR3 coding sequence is TGTGCCAGCAGTACCGGGACAGGGCCCTACGAGCAGTACTTC.

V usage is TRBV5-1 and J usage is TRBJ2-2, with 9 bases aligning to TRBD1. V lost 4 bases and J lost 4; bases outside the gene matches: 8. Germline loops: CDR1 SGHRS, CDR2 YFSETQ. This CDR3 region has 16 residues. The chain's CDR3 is CASSPNRGQGTGELFF. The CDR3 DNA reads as TGCGCCAGCAGCCCAAACAGGGGGCAGGGCACCGGGGAGCTGTTTTTT.

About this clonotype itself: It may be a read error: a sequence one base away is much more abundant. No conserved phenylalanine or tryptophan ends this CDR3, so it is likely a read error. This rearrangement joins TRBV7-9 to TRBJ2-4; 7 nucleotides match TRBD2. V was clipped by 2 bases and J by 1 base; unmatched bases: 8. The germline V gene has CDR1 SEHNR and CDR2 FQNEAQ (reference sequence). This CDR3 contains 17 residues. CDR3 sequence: CASSLIGGRDAKNIQYS. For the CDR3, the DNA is TGTGCCAGCAGCTTAATAGGCGGGAGAGATGCCAAAAACATTCAGTACTCC.

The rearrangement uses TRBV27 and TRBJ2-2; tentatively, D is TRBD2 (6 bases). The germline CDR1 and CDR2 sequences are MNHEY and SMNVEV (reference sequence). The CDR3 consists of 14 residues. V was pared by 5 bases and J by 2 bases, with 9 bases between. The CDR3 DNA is TGTGCCAGCAGTCCGGACTATAACACCGGGGAGCTGTTTTTT. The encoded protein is CASSPDYNTGELFF.

This chain's CDR3 is CASSSLGAGTDTQYF. The DNA of the CDR3 is TGCGCCAGCAGCTCACTGGGGGCTGGCACAGATACGCAGTATTTT. J is TRBJ2-3 and V is TRBV5-1, with D tentatively TRBD1 (6 bases). V lost 3 bases, J lost 1 base, and 12 bases lay in between. Germline V lookup: CDR1 SGHRS, CDR2 YFSETQ. This CDR3 is built from 15 residues.